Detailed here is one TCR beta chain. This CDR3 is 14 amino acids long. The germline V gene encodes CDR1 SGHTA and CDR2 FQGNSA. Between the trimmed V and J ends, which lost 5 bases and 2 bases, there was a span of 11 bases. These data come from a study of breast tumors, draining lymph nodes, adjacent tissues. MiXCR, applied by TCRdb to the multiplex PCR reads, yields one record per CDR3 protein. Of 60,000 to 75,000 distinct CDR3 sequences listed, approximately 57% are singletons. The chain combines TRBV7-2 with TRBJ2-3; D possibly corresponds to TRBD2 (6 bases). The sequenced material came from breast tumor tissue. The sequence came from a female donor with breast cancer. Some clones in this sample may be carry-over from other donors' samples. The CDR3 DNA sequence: TGTGCCAGCAGCCTGGGACTTGCCACAGATACGCAGTATTTT. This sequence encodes CASSLGLATDTQYF.